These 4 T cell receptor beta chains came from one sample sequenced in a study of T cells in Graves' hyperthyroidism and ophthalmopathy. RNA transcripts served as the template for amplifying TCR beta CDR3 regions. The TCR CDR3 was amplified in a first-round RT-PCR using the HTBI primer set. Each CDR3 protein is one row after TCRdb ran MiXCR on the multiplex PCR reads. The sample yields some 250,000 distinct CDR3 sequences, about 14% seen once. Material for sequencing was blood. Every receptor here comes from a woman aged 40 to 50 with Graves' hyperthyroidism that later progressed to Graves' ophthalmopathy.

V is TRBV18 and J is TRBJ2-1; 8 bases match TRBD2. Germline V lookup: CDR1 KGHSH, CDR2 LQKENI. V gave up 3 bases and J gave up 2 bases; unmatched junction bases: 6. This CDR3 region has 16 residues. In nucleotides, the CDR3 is TGTGCCAGCTCACCGCCGGGGGGGACTACCTACAATGAGCAGTTCTTC. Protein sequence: CASSPPGGTTYNEQFF.

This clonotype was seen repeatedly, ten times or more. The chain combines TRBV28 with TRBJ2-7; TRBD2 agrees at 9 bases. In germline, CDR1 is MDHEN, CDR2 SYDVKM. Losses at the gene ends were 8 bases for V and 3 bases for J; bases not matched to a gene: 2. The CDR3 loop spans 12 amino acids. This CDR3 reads CASGTSFYEQYF. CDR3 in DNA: TGTGCCAGCGGGACTAGCTTCTACGAGCAGTACTTC.

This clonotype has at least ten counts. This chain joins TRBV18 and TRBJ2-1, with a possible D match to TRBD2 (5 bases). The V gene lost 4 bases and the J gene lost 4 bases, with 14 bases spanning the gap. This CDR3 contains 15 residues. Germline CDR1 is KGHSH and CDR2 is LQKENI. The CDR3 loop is CASSLDSSHYNEQFF. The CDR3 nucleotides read TGTGCCAGCTCACTGGACTCCTCTCATTACAATGAGCAGTTCTTC.

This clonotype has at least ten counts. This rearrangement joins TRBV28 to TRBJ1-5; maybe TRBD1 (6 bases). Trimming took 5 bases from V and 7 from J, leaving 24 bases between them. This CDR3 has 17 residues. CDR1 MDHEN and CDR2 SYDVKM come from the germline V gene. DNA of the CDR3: TGTGCCAGCAGTGGCGGGAGGGATACAGGGTGGCGGCAGCCCCAGCATTTT. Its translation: CASSGGRDTGWRQPQHF.